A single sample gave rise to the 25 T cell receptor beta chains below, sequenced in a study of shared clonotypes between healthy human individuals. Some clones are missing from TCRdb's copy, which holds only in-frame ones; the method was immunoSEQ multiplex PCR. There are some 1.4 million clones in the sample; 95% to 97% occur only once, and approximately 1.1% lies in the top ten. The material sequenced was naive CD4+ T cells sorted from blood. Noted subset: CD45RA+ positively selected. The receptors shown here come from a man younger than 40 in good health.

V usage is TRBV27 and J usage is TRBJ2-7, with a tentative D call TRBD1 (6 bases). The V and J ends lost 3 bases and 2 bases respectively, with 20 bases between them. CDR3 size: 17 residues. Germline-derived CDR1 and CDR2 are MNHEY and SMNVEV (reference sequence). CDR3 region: CASSLVYPLDSPYEQYF. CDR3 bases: TGTGCCAGCAGTTTGGTGTATCCACTGGACAGCCCCTACGAGCAGTACTTC.

The CDR3: CASSSRTSGRDNEQFF. DNA for the CDR3: TGTGCCAGCAGCTCGCGCACTAGCGGGAGGGACAATGAGCAGTTCTTC. The genes are TRBV11-2 and TRBJ2-1; 13 nucleotides match TRBD2. From germline, CDR1 is SGHAT and CDR2 FQNNGV. V lost 4 bases, J lost 5 bases, and 5 bases stayed unmatched. The CDR3 consists of 16 residues.

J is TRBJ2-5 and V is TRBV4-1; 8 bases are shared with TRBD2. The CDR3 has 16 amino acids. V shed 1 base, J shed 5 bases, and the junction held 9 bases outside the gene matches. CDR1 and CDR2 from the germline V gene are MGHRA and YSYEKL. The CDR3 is CASSQVLAGPHETQYF. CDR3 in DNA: TGCGCCAGCAGCCAAGTTCTAGCGGGCCCCCACGAGACCCAGTACTTC.

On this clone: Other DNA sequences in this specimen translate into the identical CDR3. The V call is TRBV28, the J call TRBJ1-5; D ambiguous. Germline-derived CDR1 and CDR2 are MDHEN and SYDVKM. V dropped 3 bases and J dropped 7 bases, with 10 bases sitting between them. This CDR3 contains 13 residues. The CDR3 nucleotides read TGTGCCAGCAGTTTGCCTGGGAACCAGCCCCAGCATTTT. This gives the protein CASSLPGNQPQHF.

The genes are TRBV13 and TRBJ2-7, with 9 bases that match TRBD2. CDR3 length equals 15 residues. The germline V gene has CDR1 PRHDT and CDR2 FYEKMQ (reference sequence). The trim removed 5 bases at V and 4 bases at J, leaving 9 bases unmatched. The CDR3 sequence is CASSARLAARYEQYF. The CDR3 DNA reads TGTGCCAGCAGCGCACGACTAGCGGCGAGATACGAGCAGTACTTC.

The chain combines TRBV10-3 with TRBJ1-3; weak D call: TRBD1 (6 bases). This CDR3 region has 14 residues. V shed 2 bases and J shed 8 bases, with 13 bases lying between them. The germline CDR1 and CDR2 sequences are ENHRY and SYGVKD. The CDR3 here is CAISEQAGVYTIYF. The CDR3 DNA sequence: TGTGCCATCAGTGAGCAGGCAGGGGTGTACACCATATATTTT.

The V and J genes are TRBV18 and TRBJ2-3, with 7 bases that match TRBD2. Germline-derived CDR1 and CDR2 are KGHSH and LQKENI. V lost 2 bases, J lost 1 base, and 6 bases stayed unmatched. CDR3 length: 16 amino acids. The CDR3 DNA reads TGTGCCAGCTCACCAAAGATAGCGGGTGGCACAGATACGCAGTATTTT. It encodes CASSPKIAGGTDTQYF.

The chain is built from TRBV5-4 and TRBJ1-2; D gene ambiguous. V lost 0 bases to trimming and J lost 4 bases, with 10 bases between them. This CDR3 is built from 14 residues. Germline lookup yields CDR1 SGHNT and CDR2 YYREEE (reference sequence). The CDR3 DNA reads TGTGCCAGCAGCTTGGTAGGGATTGGCTATGGCTACACCTTC. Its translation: CASSLVGIGYGYTF.

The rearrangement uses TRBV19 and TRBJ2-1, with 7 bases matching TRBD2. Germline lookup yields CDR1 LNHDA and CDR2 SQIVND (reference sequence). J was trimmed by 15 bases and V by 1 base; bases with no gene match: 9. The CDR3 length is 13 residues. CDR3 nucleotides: TGTGCCAGTAGTATAGGTCGCGGGAGCCACTCGTTCTTC. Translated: CASSIGRGSHSFF.

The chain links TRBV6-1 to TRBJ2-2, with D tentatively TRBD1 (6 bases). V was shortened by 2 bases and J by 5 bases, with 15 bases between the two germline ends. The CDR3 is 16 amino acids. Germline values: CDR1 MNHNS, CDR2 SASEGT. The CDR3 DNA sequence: TGTGCCAGCAGTGAAATAACAGGGCCCGATACCGGGGAGCTGTTTTTT. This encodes CASSEITGPDTGELFF.

Here the CDR3 DNA reads TGTGCCTGTGTAGGGGGGTCAAGACTCTACGAGCAGTACTTC. It yields the protein CACVGGSRLYEQYF. This chain connects TRBV30 to TRBJ2-7; D might be TRBD1 or TRBD2, each matching 6 bases. V was pared by 6 bases and J by 3 bases, with 18 bases between. CDR3 size: 14 residues. Germline CDR1 is GTSNPN and CDR2 is SVGIG (reference sequence).

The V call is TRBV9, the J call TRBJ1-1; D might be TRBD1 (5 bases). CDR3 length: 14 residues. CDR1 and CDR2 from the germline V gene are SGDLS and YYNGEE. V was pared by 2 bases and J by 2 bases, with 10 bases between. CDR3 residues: CASSVGPSNTEAFF. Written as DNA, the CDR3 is TGTGCCAGCAGCGTGGGGCCTTCCAACACTGAAGCTTTCTTT.

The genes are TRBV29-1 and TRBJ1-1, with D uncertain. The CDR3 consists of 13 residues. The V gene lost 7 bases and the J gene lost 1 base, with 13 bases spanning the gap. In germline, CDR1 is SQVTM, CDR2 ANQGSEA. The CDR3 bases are TGCAGCGCACTAGGGCCAGAGAACACTGAAGCTTTCTTT. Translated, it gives CSALGPENTEAFF.

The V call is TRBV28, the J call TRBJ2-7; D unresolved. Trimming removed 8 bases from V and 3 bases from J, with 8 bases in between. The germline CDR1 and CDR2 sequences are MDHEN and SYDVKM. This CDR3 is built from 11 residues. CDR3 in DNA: TGTGCCAGCCGGTCGCGCTACGAGCAGTACTTC. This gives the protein CASRSRYEQYF.

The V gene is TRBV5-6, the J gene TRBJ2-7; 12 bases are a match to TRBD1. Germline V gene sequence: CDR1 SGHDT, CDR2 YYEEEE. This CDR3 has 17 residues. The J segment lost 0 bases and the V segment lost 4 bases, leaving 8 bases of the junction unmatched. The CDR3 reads CASSGVGQGAISYEQYF. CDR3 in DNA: TGTGCCAGCAGCGGGGTGGGACAGGGGGCTATCTCCTACGAGCAGTACTTC.

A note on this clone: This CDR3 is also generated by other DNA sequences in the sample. The CDR3 sequence is CASSLQRSSYNEQFF. The CDR3 region has the DNA TGCGCCAGCAGCTTGCAGCGAAGCTCCTACAATGAGCAGTTCTTC. The chain combines TRBV5-1 with TRBJ2-1, with unresolved D. Trimming took off 1 base at V and 0 bases at J, with 8 bases between the two ends. Per the germline V gene, CDR1 is SGHRS and CDR2 is YFSETQ. The CDR3 consists of 15 residues.

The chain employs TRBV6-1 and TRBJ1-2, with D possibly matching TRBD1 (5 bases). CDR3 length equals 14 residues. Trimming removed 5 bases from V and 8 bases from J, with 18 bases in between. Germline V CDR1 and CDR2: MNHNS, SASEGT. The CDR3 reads CASSTGIAIGGYTF. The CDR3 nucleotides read TGTGCCAGCAGTACAGGTATAGCGATCGGCGGCTACACCTTC.

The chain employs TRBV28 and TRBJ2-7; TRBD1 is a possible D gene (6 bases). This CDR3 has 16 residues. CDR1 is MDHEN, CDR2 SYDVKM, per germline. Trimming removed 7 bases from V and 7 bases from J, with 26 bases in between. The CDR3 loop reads CASTQPGARERGEQYF. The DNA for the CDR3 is TGTGCCAGCACCCAACCAGGGGCCCGAGAGAGAGGGGAGCAGTACTTC.

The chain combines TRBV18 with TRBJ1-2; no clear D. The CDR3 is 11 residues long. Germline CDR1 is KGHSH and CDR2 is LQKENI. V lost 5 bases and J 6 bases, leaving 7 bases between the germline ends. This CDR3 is CASSWNDGYTF. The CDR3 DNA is TGTGCCAGCTCATGGAATGATGGCTACACCTTC. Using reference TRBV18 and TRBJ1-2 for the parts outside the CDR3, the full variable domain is NAGVMQNPRHLVRRRGQEARLRCSPMKGHSHVYWYRQLPEEGLKFMVYLQKENIIDESGMPKERFSAEFPKEGPSILRIQQVVRGDSAAYFCASSWNDGYTFGSGTRLTVV.

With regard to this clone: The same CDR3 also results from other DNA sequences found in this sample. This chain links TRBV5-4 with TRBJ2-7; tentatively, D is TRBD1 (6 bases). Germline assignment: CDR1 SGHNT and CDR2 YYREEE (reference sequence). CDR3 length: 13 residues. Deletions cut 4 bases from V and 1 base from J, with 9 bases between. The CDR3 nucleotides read TGTGCCAGCAGCCCAGGACAGTCCTACGAGCAGTACTTC. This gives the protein CASSPGQSYEQYF.

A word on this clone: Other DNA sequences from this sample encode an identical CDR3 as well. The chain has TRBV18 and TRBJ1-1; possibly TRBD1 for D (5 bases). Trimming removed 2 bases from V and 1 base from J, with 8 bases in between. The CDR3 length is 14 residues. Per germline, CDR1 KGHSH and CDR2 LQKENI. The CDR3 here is CASSPKQGNTEAFF. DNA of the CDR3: TGTGCCAGCTCACCAAAGCAGGGGAACACTGAAGCTTTCTTT.

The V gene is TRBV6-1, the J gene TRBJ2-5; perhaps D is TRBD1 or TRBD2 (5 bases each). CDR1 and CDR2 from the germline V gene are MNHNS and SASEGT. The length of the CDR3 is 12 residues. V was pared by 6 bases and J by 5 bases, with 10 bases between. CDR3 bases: TGTGCCAGCAGGGGACCATGGGAGACCCAGTACTTC. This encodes CASRGPWETQYF.

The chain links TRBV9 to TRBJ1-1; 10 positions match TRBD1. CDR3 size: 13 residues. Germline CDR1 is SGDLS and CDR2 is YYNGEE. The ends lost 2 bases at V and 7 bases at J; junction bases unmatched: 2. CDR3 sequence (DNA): TGTGCCAGCAGCGTGACAGGGGGCGGTGAAGCTTTCTTT. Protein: CASSVTGGGEAFF.

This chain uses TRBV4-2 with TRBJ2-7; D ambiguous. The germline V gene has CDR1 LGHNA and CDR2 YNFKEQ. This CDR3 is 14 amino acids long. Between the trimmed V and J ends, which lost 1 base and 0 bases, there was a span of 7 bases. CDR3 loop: CASSQVGFSYEQYF. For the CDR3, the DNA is TGTGCCAGCAGCCAAGTGGGGTTCTCCTACGAGCAGTACTTC.

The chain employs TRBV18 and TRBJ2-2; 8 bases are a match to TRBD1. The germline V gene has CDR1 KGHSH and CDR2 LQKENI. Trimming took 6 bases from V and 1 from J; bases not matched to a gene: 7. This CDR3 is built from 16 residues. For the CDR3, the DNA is TGTGCCAGCTCTCAATCCGGGACAGGGAACACCGGGGAGCTGTTTTTT. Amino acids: CASSQSGTGNTGELFF. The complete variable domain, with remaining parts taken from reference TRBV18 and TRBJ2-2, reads NAGVMQNPRHLVRRRGQEARLRCSPMKGHSHVYWYRQLPEEGLKFMVYLQKENIIDESGMPKERFSAEFPKEGPSILRIQQVVRGDSAAYFCASSQSGTGNTGELFFGEGSRLTVL.